These T cell receptor beta chains were read from a single sample in a study of T cell repertoires in cytomegalovirus infection. Each CDR3 protein is one row after TCRdb ran MiXCR on the reads. The sample yields 150,000 to 200,000 distinct CDR3 sequences, roughly 9.8% seen once. The sample comprised PBMCs. Source of these receptors: a human donor in good health (CMV status not recorded). Some clones in this sample may be carry-over from other donors' samples. The CDR3 runs from the conserved cysteine through the conserved F or W. Each record gives: J gene, clone size, V gene, D gene, CDR3 DNA, CDR3 protein. D genes are given only for firm matches. The size field is filled for only some rows; it gives once, few, many or a size class.

J: TRBJ2-7; size: few; V: TRBV18; D: TRBD1; DNA: TGTGCCAGCCTGACCGGGACAGCCGAGCAGTACTTC; CDR3: CASLTGTAEQYF
J: TRBJ2-7; size: few; V: TRBV23-1; D: -; DNA: TGCGCCAACCAAGACGGCTACTACGAGCAGTACTTC; CDR3: CANQDGYYEQYF
J: TRBJ1-5; size: many; V: TRBV12-3/TRBV12-4; D: -; DNA: TGTGCCAGCAGTTTAGAGGGATGGAGCAATCAGCCCCAGCATTTT; CDR3: CASSLEGWSNQPQHF
J: TRBJ2-5; size: many; V: TRBV7-2; D: -; DNA: TGTGCCAGCAGCTTAGTTGGGGGCCAAGAGACCCAGTACTTC; CDR3: CASSLVGGQETQYF
J: TRBJ1-1; size: many; V: TRBV7-8; D: -; DNA: TGTGCCAGCAGCTTAGCTCCAACAAACACTGAAGCTTTCTTT; CDR3: CASSLAPTNTEAFF
J: TRBJ1-2; size: many; V: TRBV10-3; D: -; DNA: TGTGCCATCAACGGGGTTAACTATGGCTACACCTTC; CDR3: CAINGVNYGYTF
J: TRBJ2-1; size: many; V: TRBV11-3; D: TRBD1; DNA: TGTGCCAGCAGCCCGCAGGGGGCTAGCCGAAATGAGCAGTTCTTC; CDR3: CASSPQGASRNEQFF
J: TRBJ2-1; size: many; V: TRBV7-3; D: -; DNA: TGTGCCAGCAGCTTCGGCGGGACGTCCGATGAGCAGTTCTTC; CDR3: CASSFGGTSDEQFF
J: TRBJ2-7; size: -; V: TRBV7-9; D: -; DNA: TGTGCCAGCAACTTAGACCACTACGAGCAGTACTTC; CDR3: CASNLDHYEQYF
J: TRBJ2-7; size: many; V: TRBV14; D: TRBD2; DNA: TGTGCCAGCAGCCAAGACCTAACTAGCGTACCTTCCTACGAGCAGTACTTC; CDR3: CASSQDLTSVPSYEQYF
J: TRBJ2-7; size: -; V: TRBV19; D: -; DNA: TGTGCCAGTAGTGAGTTTCGGGGTACCTACGAGCAGTACTTC; CDR3: CASSEFRGTYEQYF
J: TRBJ1-1; size: many; V: TRBV7-2; D: TRBD1; DNA: TGTGCCAGCAGCCGGACAGGACAAGCTTTCTTT; CDR3: CASSRTGQAFF
J: TRBJ1-5; size: -; V: TRBV20-1; D: TRBD1; DNA: TGCAGTGCTCGCCCGAGGGACAGGGGGTTTCAGCCCCAGCATTTT; CDR3: CSARPRDRGFQPQHF
J: TRBJ1-1; size: -; V: TRBV12-5; D: -; DNA: TGTGCTAGTGGCAGCACCATGAACACTGAAGCTTTCTTT; CDR3: CASGSTMNTEAFF
J: TRBJ2-7; size: many; V: TRBV5-1; D: -; DNA: TGCGCCAGCAGCCCCGGGACACTCTACGAGCAGTACTTC; CDR3: CASSPGTLYEQYF
J: TRBJ2-7; size: -; V: TRBV25-1; D: -; DNA: TGTGCCAGCAGTGGGGTCGGGAGGGGGCTCTACGAGCAGTACTTC; CDR3: CASSGVGRGLYEQYF
J: TRBJ1-1; size: many; V: TRBV6-2/TRBV6-3; D: -; DNA: TGTGCCAGCAGTTACGAGATGGGGGGGACTGACACTGAAGCTTTCTTT; CDR3: CASSYEMGGTDTEAFF
J: TRBJ2-7; size: many; V: TRBV7-2; D: -; DNA: TGTGCCAGCAGCTTAGCGAACGGGTACGAGCAGTACTTC; CDR3: CASSLANGYEQYF
J: TRBJ2-3; size: many; V: TRBV7-2; D: -; DNA: TGTGCCACCCGGGACCGCTCCGATACGCAGTATTTT; CDR3: CATRDRSDTQYF
J: TRBJ2-3; size: many; V: TRBV7-2; D: -; DNA: TGTGCCAGCAGTTCCGGGGCAGATACGCAGTATTTT; CDR3: CASSSGADTQYF
J: TRBJ2-7; size: many; V: TRBV7-8; D: TRBD2; DNA: TGTGCCAGCAGCTTAGCTTTAGCGGGGGTCGACGAGCAGTACTTC; CDR3: CASSLALAGVDEQYF
J: TRBJ1-2; size: -; V: TRBV20-1; D: -; DNA: TGCAGTGCCCCGTCCAGGGGAAGGAGCTATGGCTACACCTTC; CDR3: CSAPSRGRSYGYTF